This record concerns one T cell receptor beta chain sequence. Its cognate antigen is unknown. The sample is drawn from a study of OX40 agonist ivuxolimab in advanced cancers. The repertoire was sequenced with immunoSEQ multiplex PCR; TCRdb's copy has only in-frame clones and lacks some. The sample contains 70,000 to 80,000 clones, over 90% of which appear only once. Study-level points and caveats: Both CD4+ and CD8+ T cell populations in blood had undergone clonal expansion by week 6 at 0.1 to 3.0 mg/kg. Also showing low normalized T-cell clonal expansion were some of the nonresponders.

The TCR sequence derives from an adult with an advanced solid tumor such as melanoma, head and neck, liver or kidney cancer. The specimen comprised CD4+ or CD8+ T cells sorted from blood, sampled in a trial of the OX40 agonist ivuxolimab.

CDR3 sequence (DNA): TGTGCCCCTAGGACCGCTGTCTTTACCTATGGCTACACCTTC. As protein: CAPRTAVFTYGYTF. The chain carries TRBV10-3 and TRBJ1-2; D is ambiguous. CDR1 is ENHRY, CDR2 SYGVKD, per germline. The CDR3 loop spans 14 amino acids. V was shortened by 11 bases and J by 4 bases, with 20 bases between the two germline ends.